This TCR beta chain was sequenced in a study of cytomegalovirus exposure and HLA in healthy donors. General observations from the study: Researchers reported in a later analysis that common viral pathogens appeared linked to several top clusters. Apparent HLA restriction characterized most CMV-associated TCR beta chains in a later analysis. Roughly even sequencing depth across donors was the assumption behind the presence/absence analyses. A link between a missense DCLRE1C variant and TCR beta V- and J-gene trimming emerged from a later analysis.

V shed 3 bases and J shed 6 bases, with 10 bases lying between them. The germline CDR1 and CDR2 sequences are MDHEN and SYDVKM. The CDR3 is made up of 13 amino acids. Concerning this clone: No antigen is known for it.

Researchers ran the PCR with 60 Vbeta and 13 Jbeta primers. The method was immunoSEQ multiplex PCR; TCRdb's version includes in-frame clones alone and lacks a portion of them. There are around 130,000 clones in the sample; about three quarters occur only once, and around 2% lies in the top ten. The sample comprised PBMCs. The chain links TRBV28 to TRBJ2-3; D may be TRBD2 (5 bases). The TCR sequence derives from a woman aged 40 to 55 in good health and CMV-seronegative. CDR3 region: CASSFGEWDTQYF. The CDR3 coding sequence is TGTGCCAGCAGTTTCGGGGAGTGGGATACGCAGTATTTT.